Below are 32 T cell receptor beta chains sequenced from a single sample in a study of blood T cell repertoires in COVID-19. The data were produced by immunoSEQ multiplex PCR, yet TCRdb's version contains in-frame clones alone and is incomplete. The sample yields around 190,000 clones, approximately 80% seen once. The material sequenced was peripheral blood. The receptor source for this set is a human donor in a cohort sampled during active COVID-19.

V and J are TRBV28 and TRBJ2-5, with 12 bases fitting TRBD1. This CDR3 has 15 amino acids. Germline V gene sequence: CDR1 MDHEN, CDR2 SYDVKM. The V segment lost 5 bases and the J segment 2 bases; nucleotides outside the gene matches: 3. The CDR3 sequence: CASSGGQGAQETQYF. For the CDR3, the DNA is TGTGCCAGCAGTGGGGGACAGGGGGCACAAGAGACCCAGTACTTC.

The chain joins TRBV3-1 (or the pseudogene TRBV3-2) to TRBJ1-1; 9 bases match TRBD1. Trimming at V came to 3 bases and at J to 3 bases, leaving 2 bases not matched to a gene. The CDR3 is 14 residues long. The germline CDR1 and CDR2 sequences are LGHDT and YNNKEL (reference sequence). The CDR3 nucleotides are TGTGCCAGCAGCCACGACAGGGGGGACACTGAAGCTTTCTTT. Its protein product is CASSHDRGDTEAFF.

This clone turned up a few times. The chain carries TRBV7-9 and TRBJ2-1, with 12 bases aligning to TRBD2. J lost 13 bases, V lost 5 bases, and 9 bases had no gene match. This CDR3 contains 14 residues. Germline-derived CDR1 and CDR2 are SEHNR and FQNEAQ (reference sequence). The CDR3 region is CASSPTTSGGAQFF. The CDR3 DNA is TGTGCCAGCAGCCCCACGACTAGCGGGGGAGCACAGTTCTTC.

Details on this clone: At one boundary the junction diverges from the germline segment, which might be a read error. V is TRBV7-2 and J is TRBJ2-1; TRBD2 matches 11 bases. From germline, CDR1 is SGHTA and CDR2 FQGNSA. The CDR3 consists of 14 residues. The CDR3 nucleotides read TGTGCCAGCAGCATAGCGGGGGGGCTTTTTGAGCAGTTCTTC. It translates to CASSIAGGLFEQFF. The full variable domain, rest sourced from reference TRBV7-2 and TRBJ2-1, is GAGVSQSPSNKVTEKGKDVELRCDPISGHTALYWYRQSLGQGLEFLIYFQGNSAPDKSGLPSDRFSAERTGGSVSTLTIQRTQQEDSAVYLCASSIAGGLFEQFFGPGTRLTVL.

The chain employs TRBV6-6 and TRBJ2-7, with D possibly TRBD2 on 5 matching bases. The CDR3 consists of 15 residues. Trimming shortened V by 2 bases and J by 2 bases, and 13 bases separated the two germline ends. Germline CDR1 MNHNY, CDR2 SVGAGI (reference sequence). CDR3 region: CASSYRWELTYEQYF. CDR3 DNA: TGTGCCAGCAGTTACAGGTGGGAGTTAACCTACGAGCAGTACTTC.

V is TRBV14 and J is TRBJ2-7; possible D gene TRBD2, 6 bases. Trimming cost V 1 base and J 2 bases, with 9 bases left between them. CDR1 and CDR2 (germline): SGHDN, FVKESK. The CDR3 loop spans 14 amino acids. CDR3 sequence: CASSQVGRAYEQYF. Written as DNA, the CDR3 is TGTGCCAGCAGCCAAGTCGGGAGAGCCTACGAGCAGTACTTC.

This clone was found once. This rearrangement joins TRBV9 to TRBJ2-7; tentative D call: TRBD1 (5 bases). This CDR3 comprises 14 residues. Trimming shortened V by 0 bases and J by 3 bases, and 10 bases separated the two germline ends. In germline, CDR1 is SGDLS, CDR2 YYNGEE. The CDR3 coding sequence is TGTGCCAGCAGCGTAGGCCTAGACAGCTACGAGCAGTACTTC. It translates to CASSVGLDSYEQYF.

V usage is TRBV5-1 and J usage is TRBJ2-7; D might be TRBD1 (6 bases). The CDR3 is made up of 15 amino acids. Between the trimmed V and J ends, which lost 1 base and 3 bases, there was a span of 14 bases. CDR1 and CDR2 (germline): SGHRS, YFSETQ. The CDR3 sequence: CASSLIVGQLYEQYF. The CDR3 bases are TGCGCCAGCAGCTTGATAGTCGGACAGCTCTACGAGCAGTACTTC.

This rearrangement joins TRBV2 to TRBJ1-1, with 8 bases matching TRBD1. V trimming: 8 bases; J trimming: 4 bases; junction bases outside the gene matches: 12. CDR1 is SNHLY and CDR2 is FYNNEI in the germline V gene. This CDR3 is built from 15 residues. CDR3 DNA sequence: TGTGCCAGCGGTGGGAACCAGGGGGCGCGCACTGAAGCTTTCTTT. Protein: CASGGNQGARTEAFF.

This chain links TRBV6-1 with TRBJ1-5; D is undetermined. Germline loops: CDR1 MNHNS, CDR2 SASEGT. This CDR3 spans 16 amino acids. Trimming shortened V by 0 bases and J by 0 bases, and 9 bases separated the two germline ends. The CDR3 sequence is CASSEAEALSNQPQHF. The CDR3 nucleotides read TGTGCCAGCAGTGAAGCTGAGGCCCTTAGCAATCAGCCCCAGCATTTT.

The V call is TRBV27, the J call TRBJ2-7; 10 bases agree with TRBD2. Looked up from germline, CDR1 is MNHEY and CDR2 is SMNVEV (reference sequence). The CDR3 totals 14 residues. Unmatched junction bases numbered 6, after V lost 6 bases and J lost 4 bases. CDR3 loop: CASRQTSGPYEQYF. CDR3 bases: TGTGCCAGCAGACAGACTAGCGGGCCATACGAGCAGTACTTC.

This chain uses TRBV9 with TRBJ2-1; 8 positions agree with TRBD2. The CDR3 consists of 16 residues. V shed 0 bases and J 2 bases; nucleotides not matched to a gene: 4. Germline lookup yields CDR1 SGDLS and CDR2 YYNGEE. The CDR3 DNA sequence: TGTGCCAGCAGCGTAGGGTCGCGGGGGGCCTACAATGAGCAGTTCTTC. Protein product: CASSVGSRGAYNEQFF. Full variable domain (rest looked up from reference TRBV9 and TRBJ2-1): DSGVTQTPKHLITATGQRVTLRCSPRSGDLSVYWYQQSLDQGLQFLIQYYNGEERAKGNILERFSAQQFPDLHSELNLSSLELGDSALYFCASSVGSRGAYNEQFFGPGTRLTVL.

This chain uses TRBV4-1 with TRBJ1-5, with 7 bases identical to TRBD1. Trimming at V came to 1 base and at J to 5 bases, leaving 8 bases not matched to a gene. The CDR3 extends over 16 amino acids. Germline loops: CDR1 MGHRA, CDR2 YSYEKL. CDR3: CASSQAGTVLDQPQHF. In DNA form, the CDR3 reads TGCGCCAGCAGCCAAGCCGGGACAGTTCTTGATCAGCCCCAGCATTTT.

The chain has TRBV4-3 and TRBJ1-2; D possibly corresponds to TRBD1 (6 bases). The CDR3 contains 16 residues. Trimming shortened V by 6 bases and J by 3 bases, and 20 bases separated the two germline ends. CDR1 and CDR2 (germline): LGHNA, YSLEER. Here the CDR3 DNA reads TGCGCCAGCAGTAAACTGAACGGGGGGGGGCACTATGGCTACACCTTC. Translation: CASSKLNGGGHYGYTF.

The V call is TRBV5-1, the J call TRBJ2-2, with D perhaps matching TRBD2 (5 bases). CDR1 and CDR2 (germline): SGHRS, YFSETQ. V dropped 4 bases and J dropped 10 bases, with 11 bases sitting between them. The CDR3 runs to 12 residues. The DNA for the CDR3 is TGCGCCAGCAGCATCGTCGGGGAGGAGCTGTTTTTT. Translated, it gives CASSIVGEELFF.

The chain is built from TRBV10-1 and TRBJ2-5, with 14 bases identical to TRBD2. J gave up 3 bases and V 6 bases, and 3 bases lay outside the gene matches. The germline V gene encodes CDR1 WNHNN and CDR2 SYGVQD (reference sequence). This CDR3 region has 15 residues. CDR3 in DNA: TGCGCCAGCAGCTCGGGACTAGCGGGGGAAGAGACCCAGTACTTC. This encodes CASSSGLAGEETQYF.

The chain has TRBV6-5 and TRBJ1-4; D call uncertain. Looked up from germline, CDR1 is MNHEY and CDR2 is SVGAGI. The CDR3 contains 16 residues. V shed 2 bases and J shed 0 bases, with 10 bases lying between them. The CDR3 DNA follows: TGTGCCAGCAGTTACGAGGGAGGTGCAACTAATGAAAAACTGTTTTTT. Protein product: CASSYEGGATNEKLFF.

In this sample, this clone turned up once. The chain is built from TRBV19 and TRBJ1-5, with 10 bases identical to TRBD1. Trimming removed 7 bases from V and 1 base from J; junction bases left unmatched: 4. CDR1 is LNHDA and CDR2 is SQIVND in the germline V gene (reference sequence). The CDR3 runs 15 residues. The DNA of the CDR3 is TGTGCCAGTACCCTGGGACAGGGGAGCAATCAGCCCCAGCATTTT. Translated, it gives CASTLGQGSNQPQHF.

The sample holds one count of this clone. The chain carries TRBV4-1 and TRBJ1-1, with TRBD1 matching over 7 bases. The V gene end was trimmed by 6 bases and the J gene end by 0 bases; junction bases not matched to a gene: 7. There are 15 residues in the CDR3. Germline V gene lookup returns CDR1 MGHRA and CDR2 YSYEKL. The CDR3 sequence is CASRRQGAMNTEAFF. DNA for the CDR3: TGCGCCAGCAGAAGACAGGGTGCTATGAACACTGAAGCTTTCTTT.

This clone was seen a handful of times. CDR3 nucleotides: TGTGCCAGCAGCCAAGTAGCGGGAGGGGTCGACGAGCAGTACTTC. Protein product: CASSQVAGGVDEQYF. The V and J genes are TRBV4-2 and TRBJ2-7; 11 bases match TRBD2. Germline assignment: CDR1 LGHNA and CDR2 YNFKEQ. V lost 1 base, J lost 5 bases, and 4 bases stayed unmatched. This CDR3 is 15 amino acids long.

The CDR3, as DNA: TGTGCCAGCTCACCACCGGTCAGTTCCAAAAACATTCAGTACTTC. It yields the protein CASSPPVSSKNIQYF. The V call is TRBV18, the J call TRBJ2-4; D gene unclear. The CDR3 contains 15 residues. Trimming pared 0 bases from V and 2 bases from J, leaving 8 bases between. Germline values: CDR1 KGHSH, CDR2 LQKENI.

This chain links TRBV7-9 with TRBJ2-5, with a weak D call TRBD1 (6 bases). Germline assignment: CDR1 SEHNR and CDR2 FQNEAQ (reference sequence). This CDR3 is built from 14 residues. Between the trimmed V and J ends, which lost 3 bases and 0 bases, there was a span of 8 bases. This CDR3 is CASSFRTDQETQYF. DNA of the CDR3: TGTGCCAGCAGCTTTAGGACAGACCAAGAGACCCAGTACTTC. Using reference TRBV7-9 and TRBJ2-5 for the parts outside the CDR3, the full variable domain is DTGVSQNPRHKITKRGQNVTFRCDPISEHNRLYWYRQTLGQGPEFLTYFQNEAQLEKSRLLSDRFSAERPKGSFSTLEIQRTEQGDSAMYLCASSFRTDQETQYFGPGTRLLVL.

As DNA, the CDR3 is TGTGCCAGCAGCTTGGGTATATCTGGAAACACCATATATTTT. Amino acids: CASSLGISGNTIYF. This chain links TRBV5-5 with TRBJ1-3; D is ambiguous. The CDR3 contains 14 residues. CDR1 is SGHKS, CDR2 YYEKEE, per germline (reference sequence). V gave up 0 bases and J gave up 1 base, with 5 bases separating them.

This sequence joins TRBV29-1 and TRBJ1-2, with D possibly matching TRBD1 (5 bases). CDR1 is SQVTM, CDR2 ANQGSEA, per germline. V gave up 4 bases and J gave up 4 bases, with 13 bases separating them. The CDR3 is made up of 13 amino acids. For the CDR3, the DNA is TGCAGCGTTGTTGGCAGGGCATCCTATGGCTACACCTTC. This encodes CSVVGRASYGYTF.

Here the CDR3 DNA reads TGTGCCAGCAGCTTAGTTAGGGGGACCTACGAGCAGTACTTC. Protein: CASSLVRGTYEQYF. V and J are TRBV7-2 and TRBJ2-7, with D tentatively TRBD1 (6 bases). Germline V CDR1 and CDR2: SGHTA, FQGNSA. The V end lost 1 base, the J end lost 2 bases, and 9 bases lay between the germline ends. This CDR3 contains 14 residues.

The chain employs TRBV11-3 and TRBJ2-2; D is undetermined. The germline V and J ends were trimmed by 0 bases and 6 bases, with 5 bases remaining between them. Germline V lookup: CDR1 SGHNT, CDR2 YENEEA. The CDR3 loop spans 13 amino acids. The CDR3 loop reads CASSLDPAGELFF. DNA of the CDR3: TGTGCCAGCAGCTTAGACCCAGCCGGGGAGCTGTTTTTT.

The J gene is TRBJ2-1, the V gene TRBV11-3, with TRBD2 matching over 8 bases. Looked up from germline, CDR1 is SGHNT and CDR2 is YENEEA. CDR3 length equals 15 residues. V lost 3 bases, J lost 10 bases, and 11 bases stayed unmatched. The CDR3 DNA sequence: TGTGCCAGCAGCTTCCGGGGGGGCCGTCAAAACGAGCAGTTCTTC. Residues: CASSFRGGRQNEQFF.

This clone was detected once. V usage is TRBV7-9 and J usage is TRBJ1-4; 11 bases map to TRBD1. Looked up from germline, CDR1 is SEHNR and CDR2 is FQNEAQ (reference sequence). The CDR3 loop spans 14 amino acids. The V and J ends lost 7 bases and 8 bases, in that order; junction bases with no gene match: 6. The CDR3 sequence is CASIPDRGREKLFF. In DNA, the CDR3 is TGTGCCAGCATCCCGGACAGGGGGCGAGAAAAACTGTTTTTT.

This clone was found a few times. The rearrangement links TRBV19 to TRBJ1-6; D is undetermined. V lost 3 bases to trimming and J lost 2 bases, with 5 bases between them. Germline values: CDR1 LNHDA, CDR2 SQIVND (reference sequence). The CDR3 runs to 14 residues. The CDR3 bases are TGTGCCAGTAGTATCCAGGCCTATAATTCACCCCTCCACTTT. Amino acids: CASSIQAYNSPLHF.

In DNA form, the CDR3 reads TGTGCCATCAGTGAGTCCGGTCAGCGGTACGAGCAGTACTTC. This translates into CAISESGQRYEQYF. The chain carries TRBV10-3 and TRBJ2-7; tentative D call: TRBD2 (5 bases). Germline CDR1 is ENHRY and CDR2 is SYGVKD. The CDR3 has 14 amino acids. Trimming took off 0 bases at V and 4 bases at J, with 10 bases between the two ends.

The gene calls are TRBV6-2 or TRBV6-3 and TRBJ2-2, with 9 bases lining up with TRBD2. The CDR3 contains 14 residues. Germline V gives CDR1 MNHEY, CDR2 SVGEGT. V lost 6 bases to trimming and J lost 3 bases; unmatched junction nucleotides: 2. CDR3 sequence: CASSLAGYTGELFF. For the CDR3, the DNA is TGTGCCAGCAGCCTAGCGGGGTACACCGGGGAGCTGTTTTTT.

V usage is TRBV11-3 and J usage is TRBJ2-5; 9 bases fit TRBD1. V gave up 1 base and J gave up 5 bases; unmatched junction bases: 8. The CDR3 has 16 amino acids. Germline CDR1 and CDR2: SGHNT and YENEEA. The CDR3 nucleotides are TGTGCCAGCAGCTTAGGGCAACAGGGGGCGTGGGAGACCCAGTACTTC. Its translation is CASSLGQQGAWETQYF.